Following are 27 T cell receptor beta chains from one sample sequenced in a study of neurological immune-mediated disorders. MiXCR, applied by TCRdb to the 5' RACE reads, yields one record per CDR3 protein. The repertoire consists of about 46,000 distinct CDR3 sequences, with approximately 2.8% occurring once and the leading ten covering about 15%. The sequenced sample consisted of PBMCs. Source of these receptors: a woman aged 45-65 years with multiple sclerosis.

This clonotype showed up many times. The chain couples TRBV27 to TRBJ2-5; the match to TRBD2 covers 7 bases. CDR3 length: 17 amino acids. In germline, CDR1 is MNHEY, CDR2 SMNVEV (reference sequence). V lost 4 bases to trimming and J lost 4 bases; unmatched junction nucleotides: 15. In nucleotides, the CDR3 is TGTGCCAGCAGTTCAGCGGGGTATCCGCCTCTGGGAGAGACCCAGTACTTC. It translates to CASSSAGYPPLGETQYF.

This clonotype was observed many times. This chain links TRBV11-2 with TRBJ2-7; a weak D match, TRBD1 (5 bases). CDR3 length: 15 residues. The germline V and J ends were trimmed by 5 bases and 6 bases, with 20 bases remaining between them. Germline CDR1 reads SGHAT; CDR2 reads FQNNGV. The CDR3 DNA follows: TGTGCCAGCAGCACTCCGACAGCCTGGATGGGCGAGCAGTACGTC. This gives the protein CASSTPTAWMGEQYV.

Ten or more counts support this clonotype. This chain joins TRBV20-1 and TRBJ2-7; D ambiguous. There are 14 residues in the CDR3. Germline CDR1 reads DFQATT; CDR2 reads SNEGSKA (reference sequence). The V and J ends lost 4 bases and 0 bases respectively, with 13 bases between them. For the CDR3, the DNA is TGCAGTGCTAATAGGGTATCAAGCTCCTACGAGCAGTACTTC. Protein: CSANRVSSSYEQYF.

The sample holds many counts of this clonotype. The CDR3 loop is CASSVGDRPSLYTQYF. In DNA form, the CDR3 reads TGTGCCAGCAGCGTAGGGGACAGGCCTAGCCTTTATACGCAGTATTTT. The chain recombines TRBV9 with TRBJ2-3; the match to TRBD1 covers 8 bases. This CDR3 is 16 amino acids long. Looked up from germline, CDR1 is SGDLS and CDR2 is YYNGEE. V lost 0 bases to trimming and J lost 7 bases; unmatched junction nucleotides: 10. Based on the CDR3 plus reference TRBV9 and TRBJ2-3, the full variable domain is DSGVTQTPKHLITATGQRVTLRCSPRSGDLSVYWYQQSLDQGLQFLIQYYNGEERAKGNILERFSAQQFPDLHSELNLSSLELGDSALYFCASSVGDRPSLYTQYFGPGTRLTVL.

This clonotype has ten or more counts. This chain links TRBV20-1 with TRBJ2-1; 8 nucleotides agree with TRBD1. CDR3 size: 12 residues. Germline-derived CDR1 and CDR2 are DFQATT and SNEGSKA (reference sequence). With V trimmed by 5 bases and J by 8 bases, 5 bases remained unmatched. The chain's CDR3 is CSAGQGGDEQFF. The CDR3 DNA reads TGCAGTGCTGGACAGGGTGGGGATGAGCAGTTCTTC.

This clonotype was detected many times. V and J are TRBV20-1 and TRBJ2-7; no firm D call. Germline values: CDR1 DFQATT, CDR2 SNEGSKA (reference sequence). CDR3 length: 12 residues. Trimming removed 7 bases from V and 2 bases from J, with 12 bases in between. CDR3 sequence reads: CSGPDGAYEQYF. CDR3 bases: TGCAGTGGGCCGGACGGTGCCTACGAGCAGTACTTC.

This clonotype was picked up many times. The DNA for the CDR3 is TGCGCCAGTACCCCAGGTGATTTTCCCGGAAACATTCAGTACTTC. It translates to CASTPGDFPGNIQYF. V gene TRBV5-1 combines with J gene TRBJ2-4; D not resolved. The V gene lost 8 bases and the J gene lost 6 bases, with 21 bases spanning the gap. Germline CDR1 is SGHRS and CDR2 is YFSETQ. The CDR3 runs 15 residues.

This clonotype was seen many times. The CDR3 bases are TGTGCCAGCAGCTTGGTCTCCGGGGAGCTGTTTTTT. This encodes CASSLVSGELFF. This chain links TRBV5-6 with TRBJ2-2; the D is unclear. The CDR3 has 12 amino acids. Germline loops: CDR1 SGHDT, CDR2 YYEEEE. V was shortened by 0 bases and J by 6 bases, with 3 bases between the two germline ends.

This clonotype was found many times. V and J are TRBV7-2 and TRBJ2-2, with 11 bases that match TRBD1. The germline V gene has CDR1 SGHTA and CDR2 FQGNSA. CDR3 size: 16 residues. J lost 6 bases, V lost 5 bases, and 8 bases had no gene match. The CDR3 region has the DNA TGTGCCAGCAGCAAGAGGACAGGGGGCGCTTCCGGGGAGCTGTTTTTT. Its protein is CASSKRTGGASGELFF.

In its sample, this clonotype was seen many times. CDR3 nucleotides: TGCAGTGCTAGAGATCCCAGACAGGGGGGTACCGGGGAGCTGTTTTTT. Amino acid sequence: CSARDPRQGGTGELFF. The rearrangement joins TRBV20-1 to TRBJ2-2; 9 bases line up with TRBD1. The CDR3 has 16 amino acids. Germline V lookup: CDR1 DFQATT, CDR2 SNEGSKA (reference sequence). With 0 bases clipped from V and 5 bases from J, the junction kept 7 bases outside the gene matches.

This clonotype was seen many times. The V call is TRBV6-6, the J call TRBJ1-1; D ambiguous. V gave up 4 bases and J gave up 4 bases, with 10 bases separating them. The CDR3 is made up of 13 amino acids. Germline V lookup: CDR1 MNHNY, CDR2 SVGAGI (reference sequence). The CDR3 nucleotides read TGTGCCAGCAGTTCCGACACCTCCACTGAAGCTTTCTTT. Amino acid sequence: CASSSDTSTEAFF.

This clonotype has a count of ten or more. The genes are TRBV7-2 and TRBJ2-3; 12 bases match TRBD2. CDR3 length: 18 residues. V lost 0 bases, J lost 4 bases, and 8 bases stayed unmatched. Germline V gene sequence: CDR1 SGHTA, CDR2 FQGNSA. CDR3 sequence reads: CASSLAVLAGGRADTQYF. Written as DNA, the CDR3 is TGTGCCAGCAGCTTAGCAGTTCTAGCGGGGGGGCGTGCAGATACGCAGTATTTT.

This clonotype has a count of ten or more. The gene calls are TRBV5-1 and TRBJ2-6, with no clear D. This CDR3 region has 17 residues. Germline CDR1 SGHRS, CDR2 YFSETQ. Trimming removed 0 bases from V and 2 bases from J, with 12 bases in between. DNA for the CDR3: TGCGCCAGCAGCTTGGAAGTCAGAGGCCCTGGGGCCAACGTCCTGACTTTC. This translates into CASSLEVRGPGANVLTF.

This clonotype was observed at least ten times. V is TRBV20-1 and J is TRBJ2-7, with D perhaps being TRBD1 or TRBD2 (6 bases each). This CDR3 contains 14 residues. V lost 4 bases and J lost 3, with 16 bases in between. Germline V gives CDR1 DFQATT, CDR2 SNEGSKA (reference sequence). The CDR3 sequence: CSATSGAIYYEQYF. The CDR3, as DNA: TGCAGTGCTACCTCGGGGGCTATATACTACGAGCAGTACTTC.

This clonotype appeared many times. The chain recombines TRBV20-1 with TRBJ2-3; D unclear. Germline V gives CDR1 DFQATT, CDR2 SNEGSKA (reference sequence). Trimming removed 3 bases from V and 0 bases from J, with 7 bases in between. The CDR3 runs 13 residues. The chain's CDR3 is CSASPGSTDTQYF. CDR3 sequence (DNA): TGCAGTGCTAGCCCCGGGAGCACAGATACGCAGTATTTT.

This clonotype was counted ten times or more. The DNA of the CDR3 is TGTGCCACCAAGCAGGCTCCCGTGGAAGATACGCAGTATTTT. Translated: CATKQAPVEDTQYF. The chain couples TRBV10-3 to TRBJ2-3; D is uncertain. Between the trimmed V and J ends, which lost 10 bases and 5 bases, there was a span of 19 bases. The CDR3 length is 14 residues. Looked up from germline, CDR1 is ENHRY and CDR2 is SYGVKD.

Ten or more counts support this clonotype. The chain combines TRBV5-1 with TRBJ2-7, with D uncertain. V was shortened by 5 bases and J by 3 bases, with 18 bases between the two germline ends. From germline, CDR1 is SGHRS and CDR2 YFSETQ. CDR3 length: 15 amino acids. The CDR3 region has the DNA TGCGCCAGCAGTTCTAACCCCTCCCGGCACTACGAGCAGTACTTC. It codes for CASSSNPSRHYEQYF.

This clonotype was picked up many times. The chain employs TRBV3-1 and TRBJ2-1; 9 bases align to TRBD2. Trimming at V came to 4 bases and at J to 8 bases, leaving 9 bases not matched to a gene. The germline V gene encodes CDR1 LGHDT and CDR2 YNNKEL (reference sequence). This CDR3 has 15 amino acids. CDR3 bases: TGTGCCAGCAGCCTGGGACTAGCTGAATTTGATGAGCAGTTCTTC. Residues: CASSLGLAEFDEQFF.

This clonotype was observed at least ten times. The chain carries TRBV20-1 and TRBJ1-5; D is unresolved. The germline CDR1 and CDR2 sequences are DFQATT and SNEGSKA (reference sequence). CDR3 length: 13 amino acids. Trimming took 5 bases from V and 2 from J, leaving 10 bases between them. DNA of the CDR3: TGCAGTGCTTCCCCGCCGGGCAATCAGCCCCAGCATTTT. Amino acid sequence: CSASPPGNQPQHF.

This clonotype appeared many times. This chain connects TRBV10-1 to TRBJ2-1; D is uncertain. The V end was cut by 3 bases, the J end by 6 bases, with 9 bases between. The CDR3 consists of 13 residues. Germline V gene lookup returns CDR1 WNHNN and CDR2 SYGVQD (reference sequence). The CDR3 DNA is TGCGCCAGCAGTGACCCGAGTAGCAATGAGCAGTTCTTC. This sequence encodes CASSDPSSNEQFF.

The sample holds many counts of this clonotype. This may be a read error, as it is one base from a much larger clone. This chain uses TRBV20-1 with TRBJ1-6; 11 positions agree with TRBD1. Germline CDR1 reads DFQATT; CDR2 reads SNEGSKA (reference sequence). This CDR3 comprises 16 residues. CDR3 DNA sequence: TGCAGTGCTAGAGTTCGCTTGGGACAGGGGGAGGCATCCCTCAACTTT. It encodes CSARVRLGQGEASLNF.

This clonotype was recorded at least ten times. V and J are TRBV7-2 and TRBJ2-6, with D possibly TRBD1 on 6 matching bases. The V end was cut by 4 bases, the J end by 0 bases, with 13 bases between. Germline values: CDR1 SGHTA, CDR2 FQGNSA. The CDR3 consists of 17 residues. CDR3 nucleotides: TGTGCCAGCAGCTACGGACAGATCTCCTCTGGGGCCAACGTCCTGACTTTC. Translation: CASSYGQISSGANVLTF.

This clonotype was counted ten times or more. The CDR3 coding sequence is TGTGCCAGCAGCTTAGTCTCTGTCGATTACAATGAGCAGTTCTTC. Translated: CASSLVSVDYNEQFF. V is TRBV7-2 and J is TRBJ2-1; no firm D call. Germline V gene data show CDR1 as SGHTA and CDR2 as FQGNSA. V lost 1 base to trimming and J lost 4 bases, with 11 bases between them. This CDR3 has 15 residues.

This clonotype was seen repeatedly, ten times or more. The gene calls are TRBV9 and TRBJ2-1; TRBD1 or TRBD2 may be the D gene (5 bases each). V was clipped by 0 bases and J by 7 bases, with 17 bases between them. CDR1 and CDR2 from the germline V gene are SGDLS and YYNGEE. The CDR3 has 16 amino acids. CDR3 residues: CASSVGGARVGNEQFF. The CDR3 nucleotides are TGTGCCAGCAGCGTAGGAGGGGCCAGGGTGGGGAATGAGCAGTTCTTC.

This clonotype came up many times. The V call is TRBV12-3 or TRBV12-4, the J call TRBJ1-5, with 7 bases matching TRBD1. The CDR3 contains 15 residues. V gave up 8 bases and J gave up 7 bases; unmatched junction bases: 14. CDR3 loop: CASGTNRGAGQPQHF. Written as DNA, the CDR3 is TGTGCCAGCGGTACGAACAGGGGAGCTGGACAGCCCCAGCATTTT.

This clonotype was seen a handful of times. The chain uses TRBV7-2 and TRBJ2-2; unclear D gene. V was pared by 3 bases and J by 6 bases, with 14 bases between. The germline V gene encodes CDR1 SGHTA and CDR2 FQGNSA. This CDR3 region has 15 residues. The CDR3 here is CASSFRSLTPGELFF. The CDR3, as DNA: TGTGCCAGCAGCTTCCGGTCTCTAACTCCCGGGGAGCTGTTTTTT.

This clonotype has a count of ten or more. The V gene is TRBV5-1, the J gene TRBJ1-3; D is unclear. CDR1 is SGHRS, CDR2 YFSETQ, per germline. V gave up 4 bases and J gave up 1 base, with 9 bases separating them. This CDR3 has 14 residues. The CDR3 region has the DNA TGCGCCAGCAGCACGTCGACATCTGGAAACACCATATATTTT. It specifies CASSTSTSGNTIYF.